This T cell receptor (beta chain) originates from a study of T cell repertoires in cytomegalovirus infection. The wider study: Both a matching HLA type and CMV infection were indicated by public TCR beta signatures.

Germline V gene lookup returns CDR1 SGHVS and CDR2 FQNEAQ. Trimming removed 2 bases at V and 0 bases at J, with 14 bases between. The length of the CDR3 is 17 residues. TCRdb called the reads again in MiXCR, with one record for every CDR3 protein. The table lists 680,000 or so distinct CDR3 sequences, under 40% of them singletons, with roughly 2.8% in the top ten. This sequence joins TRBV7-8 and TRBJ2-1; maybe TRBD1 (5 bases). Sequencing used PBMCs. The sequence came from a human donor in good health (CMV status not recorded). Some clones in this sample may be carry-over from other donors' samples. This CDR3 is CASSLRGHEISYNEQFF. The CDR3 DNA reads TGTGCCAGCAGCTTAAGGGGCCACGAGATCTCCTACAATGAGCAGTTCTTC.